This T cell receptor beta chain was found in a study of cytomegalovirus exposure and HLA in healthy donors. Notes on the study in general: The authors later linked a missense DCLRE1C variant to TCR beta V- and J-gene trimming. Analyses of presence and absence presupposed an approximately uniform sequencing depth across donors. Clonal expansion, a later analysis showed, was greater in HLA-associated TCR beta chains than in equally common others.

As for this clone: What it binds is not known.

Germline CDR1 SNHLY, CDR2 FYNNEI. The CDR3 length is 16 residues. J gave up 4 bases and V 0 bases, and 9 bases lay outside the gene matches. Primers: 60 Vbeta forward and 13 Jbeta reverse. Assay used: immunoSEQ multiplex PCR; TCRdb lists only in-frame clones, some missing. Of 120,000 or so clones in the sample, less than 85% were seen once. This chain links TRBV2 with TRBJ2-7; 7 bases are a match to TRBD1. Sequencing was done on a sample of PBMCs. The receptor comes from a man between 18 and 29 years old in good health and CMV-seropositive. CDR3 residues: CASSEAVWDRTYEQYF. CDR3 DNA sequence: TGTGCCAGCAGTGAAGCTGTATGGGACAGAACTTACGAGCAGTACTTC.